What follows is one TCR beta chain and its context. As originally analysed: Researchers report that nucleated cell counts were estimated from reference gene primer amplification. Sequencing was performed with immunoSEQ multiplex PCR; in TCRdb, only in-frame clones are kept and a portion is missing. The V and J calls and clone size come from that table; D and trimming were worked out from the DNA. The table has fewer than 200,000 clones, about 85% seen once. Germline V gives CDR1 ENHRY, CDR2 SYGVKD. V was cut by 3 bases and J by 7 bases, with 17 bases left in between. This CDR3 has 15 amino acids. This record belongs to a study of blood T cell repertoires in COVID-19. Clinical histories supplied by participants themselves formed the basis of cohort assignment.

This clonotype originated in a woman between 35 and 50 years old with acute COVID-19. The rearrangement joins TRBV10-3 to TRBJ2-3; possibly TRBD2 for D (6 bases). The sample consisted of PBMCs or T cells enriched from blood (not recorded which). CDR3 bases: TGTGCCATCAGTGACCCCAGGAGACTAGACTATACGCAGTATTTT. It translates to CAISDPRRLDYTQYF.